The present T cell receptor (beta chain) was sequenced within a study of blood T cell repertoires in COVID-19. Generated by immunoSEQ multiplex PCR, the TCRdb table keeps only in-frame clones and is missing some. Of around 230,000 clones in the sample, around 90% were seen once. This CDR3 is built from 15 residues. CDR1 is MNHNS and CDR2 is SASEGT in the germline V gene. The trim removed 3 bases at V and 6 bases at J, leaving 10 bases unmatched. This clone was observed at least ten times. The TCR was taken from a man between 60 and 75 years old who had recovered from COVID-19. The chain recombines TRBV6-1 with TRBJ2-7; TRBD2 agrees at 8 bases. Sequenced material: peripheral blood. CDR3 nucleotide sequence: TGTGCCAGCAGTGAGGGGACCGGGGGGGCTTTCGAGCAGTACTTC. This gives the protein CASSEGTGGAFEQYF.